This T cell receptor beta chain was captured by sequencing in a study of OX40 agonist ivuxolimab in advanced cancers. Assay used: immunoSEQ multiplex PCR; TCRdb lists only in-frame clones, some missing. The data hold 50,000 to 60,000 clones, with roughly 77% observed a single time. The CDR3 runs 16 residues. Trimming cost V 4 bases and J 2 bases; bases outside gene matches: 8. Germline V gives CDR1 LNHDA, CDR2 SQIVND (reference sequence). The V call is TRBV19, the J call TRBJ1-5; 7 bases are a match to TRBD1. Sequences were derived from CD4+ or CD8+ T cells sorted from blood, sampled in a trial of the OX40 agonist ivuxolimab. This sequence was found in an adult with an advanced solid tumor such as melanoma, head and neck, liver or kidney cancer. The CDR3, as DNA: TGTGCCAGTAGTACAAACATAGGACAGGGCAATCAGCCCCAGCATTTT. As protein: CASSTNIGQGNQPQHF.